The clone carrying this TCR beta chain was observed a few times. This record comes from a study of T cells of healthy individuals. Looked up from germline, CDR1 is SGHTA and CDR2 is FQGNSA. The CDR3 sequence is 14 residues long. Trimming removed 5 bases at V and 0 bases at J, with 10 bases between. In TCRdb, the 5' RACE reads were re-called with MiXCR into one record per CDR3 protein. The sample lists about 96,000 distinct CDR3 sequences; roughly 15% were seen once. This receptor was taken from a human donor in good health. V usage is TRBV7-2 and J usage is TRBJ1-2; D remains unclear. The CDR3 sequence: CASSPERANYGYTF. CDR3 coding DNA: TGTGCCAGCAGCCCAGAGAGAGCTAACTATGGCTACACCTTC.